Shown below are 9 T cell receptor beta chains from a single sample sequenced in a study of shared clonotypes between healthy human individuals (TCRdb year 2020). Library construction relied on the immunoSEQ multiplex PCR assay. In TCRdb, the immuneACCESS table is reduced to in-frame sequences with V and J assigned. These tables do not hold every clone; where another copy was compared, an unresolved V gene accounts for under half, and the others remain unexplained. For this sample there are around 990,000 clones; roughly 80% appear just once. About 0.89% of the sample comes from the top ten. Source material: memory CD4+ T cells from PBMCs. The cell subset or site label here, explained by the study, means: CD45RA-negative fraction. The source of these receptors is a man between 18 and 29 years old in good health. Some clones in this sample may be carry-over from other donors' samples.

This sequence joins TRBV5-1 and TRBJ1-4, with D hard to call. Per germline, CDR1 SGHRS and CDR2 YFSETQ. V dropped 4 bases and J dropped 4 bases, with 14 bases sitting between them. CDR3 length equals 15 residues. CDR3 sequence (DNA): TGCGCCAGCAGCGCATCCGGACGGTATAATGAAAAACTGTTTTTT. As protein: CASSASGRYNEKLFF.

The V and J genes are TRBV4-3 and TRBJ2-1; D not certain. Germline CDR1 is LGHNA and CDR2 is YSLEER. Trimming took off 1 base at V and 4 bases at J, with 8 bases between the two ends. The CDR3 is 14 residues long. The CDR3 DNA follows: TGCGCCAGCAGCCAAGTCCTAGGGTACAATGAGCAGTTCTTC. Its translation: CASSQVLGYNEQFF.

This clone appeared once. Mismatch with germline at one junction end may stem from a read error. This sample includes further DNA sequences coding for the same CDR3. The chain has TRBV5-6 and TRBJ2-3; 11 bases fit TRBD2. The CDR3 loop spans 14 amino acids. Per the germline V gene, CDR1 is SGHDT and CDR2 is YYEEEE. The CDR3 DNA sequence: TGCGCCAGCAGCTTTGGACTAGCGGGAGATACGCAGTATTTT. It specifies CASSFGLAGDTQYF.

The chain uses TRBV11-2 and TRBJ2-7; 7 positions agree with TRBD1. Germline values: CDR1 SGHAT, CDR2 FQNNGV. The length of the CDR3 is 15 residues. The trim removed 5 bases at V and 0 bases at J, leaving 7 bases unmatched. The CDR3 loop reads CASSLSTGASYEQYF. CDR3 nucleotide sequence: TGTGCCAGCAGCCTCTCAACAGGGGCCTCCTACGAGCAGTACTTC.

The gene calls are TRBV11-3 and TRBJ1-4, with 10 nucleotides matching TRBD1. Trimming removed 5 bases from V and 7 bases from J; junction bases left unmatched: 19. The CDR3 sequence is 19 residues long. Germline-derived CDR1 and CDR2 are SGHNT and YENEEA. CDR3: CASSLVTRGQGLWGEKLFF. The CDR3 coding sequence is TGTGCCAGCAGCCTAGTTACCCGGGGACAGGGGCTATGGGGTGAAAAACTGTTTTTT. The full variable domain, its missing parts supplied by reference TRBV11-3 and TRBJ1-4, is EAGVVQSPRYKIIEKKQPVAFWCNPISGHNTLYWYLQNLGQGPELLIRYENEEAVDDSQLPKDRFSAERLKGVDSTLKIQPAELGDSAVYLCASSLVTRGQGLWGEKLFFGSGTQLSVL.

The genes are TRBV29-1 and TRBJ2-1; D possibly corresponds to TRBD1 (5 bases). CDR1 and CDR2 from the germline V gene are SQVTM and ANQGSEA. V was cut by 2 bases and J by 6 bases, with 14 bases left in between. The CDR3 consists of 14 residues. CDR3 DNA: TGCAGCGTTGAACAGGGAAGTTTAGGCAATGAGCAGTTCTTC. It yields the protein CSVEQGSLGNEQFF.

This chain connects TRBV5-1 to TRBJ2-7; TRBD1 is a possible D gene (6 bases). Germline CDR1 reads SGHRS; CDR2 reads YFSETQ. The V and J ends lost 4 bases and 7 bases respectively, with 18 bases between them. The CDR3 totals 14 residues. CDR3 in DNA: TGCGCCAGCAGCCCCGACAGGATGTTTCGGGAGCAGTACTTC. This translates into CASSPDRMFREQYF.

The chain couples TRBV2 to TRBJ1-2, with D uncertain. Germline assignment: CDR1 SNHLY and CDR2 FYNNEI. Trimming shortened V by 6 bases and J by 3 bases, and 11 bases separated the two germline ends. The CDR3 totals 13 residues. The CDR3 is CASRIIRDYGYTF. In nucleotides, the CDR3 is TGTGCCAGCAGAATTATAAGAGACTATGGCTACACCTTC.

The chain recombines TRBV30 with TRBJ1-1; D is uncertain. The ends were cut back, 8 bases at V and 2 bases at J, with 9 bases in the middle. Germline loops: CDR1 GTSNPN, CDR2 SVGIG (reference sequence). The CDR3 contains 11 residues. Written as DNA, the CDR3 is TGTGCCCGGGAGTCAAACACTGAAGCTTTCTTT. It translates to CARESNTEAFF.